The T cell receptor beta chain described here comes from a study of T cell responses to AZD1222 COVID-19 vaccine. Measured with immunoSEQ multiplex PCR; TCRdb has only the in-frame clones, and not every one. The sample yields 100,000 to 130,000 clones, around 90% seen once. The source of this sequence is an adult who received the AZD1222 COVID-19 vaccine. Source: peripheral blood, taken 28 days after the second AZD1222 dose.

CDR3 bases: TGCGCCAGCAGTGAGTCGGCCCTATCGGATAGCAATCAGCCCCAGCATTTT. Translating it yields CASSESALSDSNQPQHF. This chain joins TRBV10-2 and TRBJ1-5, with D uncertain. The CDR3 consists of 17 residues. V dropped 0 bases and J dropped 0 bases, with 12 bases sitting between them. Looked up from germline, CDR1 is WSHSY and CDR2 is SAAADI.